Listed here are 10 T cell receptor beta chains from one sample, sequenced in a study of OX40 agonist ivuxolimab in advanced cancers. Method: immunoSEQ multiplex PCR; TCRdb's copy keeps in-frame clones and lacks some. The sample shows tens of thousands of clones, about 88% of them seen only once. Sequencing was performed on CD4+ or CD8+ T cells sorted from blood, taken in a trial of the OX40 agonist ivuxolimab. These receptor sequences come from an adult with an advanced solid tumor such as melanoma, head and neck, liver or kidney cancer.

The J gene is TRBJ1-3, the V gene TRBV7-2; no reliable D call. Germline CDR1 reads SGHTA; CDR2 reads FQGNSA. Trimming left V 3 bases short and J 0 bases short, with 0 bases between. There are 12 residues in the CDR3. The CDR3 bases are TGTGCCAGCAGCTTCTCTGGAAACACCATATATTTT. Translated, it gives CASSFSGNTIYF.

The chain recombines TRBV6-5 with TRBJ2-2, with D perhaps matching TRBD2 (6 bases). Germline lookup yields CDR1 MNHEY and CDR2 SVGAGI. The CDR3 is 14 amino acids. Between the trimmed V and J ends, which lost 8 bases and 3 bases, there was a span of 13 bases. CDR3 coding DNA: TGTGCCAGCCTCGGGACTCTCGACACCGGGGAGCTGTTTTTT. It encodes CASLGTLDTGELFF.

The genes are TRBV2 and TRBJ1-2, with D hard to call. The length of the CDR3 is 13 residues. Germline lookup yields CDR1 SNHLY and CDR2 FYNNEI. The V end lost 5 bases, the J end lost 2 bases, and 9 bases lay between the germline ends. The CDR3 loop reads CASSRAANYGYTF. The CDR3 coding sequence is TGTGCCAGCAGTCGAGCTGCGAACTATGGCTACACCTTC.

The rearrangement links TRBV28 to TRBJ1-4; D perhaps matches TRBD1 (5 bases). The ends were cut back, 4 bases at V and 7 bases at J, with 13 bases in the middle. This CDR3 region has 14 residues. The germline gives CDR1 MDHEN, CDR2 SYDVKM. Written as DNA, the CDR3 is TGTGCCAGCAGTTCCCGGGGGAGTGGTGAAAAACTGTTTTTT. This sequence encodes CASSSRGSGEKLFF.

The gene calls are TRBV6-1 and TRBJ2-1, with D maybe TRBD1 (5 bases). The CDR3 sequence is 15 residues long. Germline CDR1 and CDR2: MNHNS and SASEGT. V was trimmed by 3 bases and J by 4 bases, leaving 13 bases between them. The DNA of the CDR3 is TGTGCCAGCAGTGAGGAGAAGGGGTCTTACAATGAGCAGTTCTTC. Its translation is CASSEEKGSYNEQFF.

This chain links TRBV6-1 with TRBJ2-5, with 7 positions matching TRBD1. Germline V gives CDR1 MNHNS, CDR2 SASEGT. Unmatched junction bases numbered 6, after V lost 6 bases and J lost 2 bases. This CDR3 is 14 amino acids long. CDR3 sequence (DNA): TGTGCCAGCAGCAGACGACAGGGACAAGAGACCCAGTACTTC. This translates into CASSRRQGQETQYF.

The chain employs TRBV6-1 and TRBJ1-3; D unclear. V was shortened by 1 base and J by 4 bases, with 5 bases between the two germline ends. The CDR3 has 13 residues. Looked up from germline, CDR1 is MNHNS and CDR2 is SASEGT. CDR3 coding DNA: TGTGCCAGCAGTGAAGTAAGGGGAAACACCATATATTTT. As protein: CASSEVRGNTIYF.

The rearrangement uses TRBV28 and TRBJ2-1; 11 nucleotides match TRBD2. The CDR3 has 15 amino acids. From germline, CDR1 is MDHEN and CDR2 SYDVKM. The trim removed 4 bases at V and 10 bases at J, leaving 9 bases unmatched. CDR3 in DNA: TGTGCCAGCAGTTCACTAGCGGGAGTTTATCGAGAGCAGTTCTTC. As protein: CASSSLAGVYREQFF.

This chain connects TRBV7-2 to TRBJ1-4, with D tentatively TRBD1 (6 bases). Deletions cut 4 bases from V and 8 bases from J, with 14 bases between. The V gene's germline CDR1 is SGHTA and CDR2 FQGNSA. The CDR3 runs to 14 residues. CDR3 region: CASSSTGIGEKLFF. The CDR3 DNA reads TGTGCCAGCAGCTCCACAGGGATAGGGGAAAAACTGTTTTTT.

The chain is built from TRBV11-2 and TRBJ1-1; D may be TRBD1 (5 bases). Germline lookup yields CDR1 SGHAT and CDR2 FQNNGV. The V end was cut by 1 base, the J end by 4 bases, with 10 bases between. There are 14 residues in the CDR3. CDR3 amino acids: CASSLGRASTEAFF. The CDR3 region has the DNA TGTGCCAGCAGCTTAGGCAGGGCGAGCACTGAAGCTTTCTTT.